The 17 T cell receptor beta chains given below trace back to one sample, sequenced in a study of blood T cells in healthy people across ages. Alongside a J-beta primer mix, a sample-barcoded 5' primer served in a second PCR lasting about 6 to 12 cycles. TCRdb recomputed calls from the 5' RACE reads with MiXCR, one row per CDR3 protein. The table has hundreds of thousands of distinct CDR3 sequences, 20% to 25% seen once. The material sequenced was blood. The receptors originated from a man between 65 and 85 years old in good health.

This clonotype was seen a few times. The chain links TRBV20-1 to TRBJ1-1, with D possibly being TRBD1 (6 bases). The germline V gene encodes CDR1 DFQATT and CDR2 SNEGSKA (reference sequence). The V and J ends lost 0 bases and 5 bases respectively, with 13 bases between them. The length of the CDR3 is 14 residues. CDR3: CSARDRGGRTEAFF. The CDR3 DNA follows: TGCAGTGCTAGAGATCGTGGGGGCAGGACTGAAGCTTTCTTT.

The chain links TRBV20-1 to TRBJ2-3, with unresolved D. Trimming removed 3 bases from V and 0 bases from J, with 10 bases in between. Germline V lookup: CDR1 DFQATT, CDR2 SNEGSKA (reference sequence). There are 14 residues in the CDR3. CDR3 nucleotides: TGCAGTGCTAGGAATCGCCTGAGCACAGATACGCAGTATTTT. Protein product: CSARNRLSTDTQYF.

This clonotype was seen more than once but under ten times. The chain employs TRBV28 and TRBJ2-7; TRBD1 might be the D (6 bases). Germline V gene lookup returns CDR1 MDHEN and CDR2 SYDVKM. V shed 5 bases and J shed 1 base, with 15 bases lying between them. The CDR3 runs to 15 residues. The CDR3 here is CASSTGQPKSYEQYF. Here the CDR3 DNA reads TGTGCCAGCAGTACCGGACAGCCAAAGTCCTACGAGCAGTACTTC. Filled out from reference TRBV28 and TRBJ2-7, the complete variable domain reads DVKVTQSSRYLVKRTGEKVFLECVQDMDHENMFWYRQDPGLGLRLIYFSYDVKMKEKGDIPEGYSVSREKKERFSLILESASTNQTSMYLCASSTGQPKSYEQYFGPGTRLTVT.

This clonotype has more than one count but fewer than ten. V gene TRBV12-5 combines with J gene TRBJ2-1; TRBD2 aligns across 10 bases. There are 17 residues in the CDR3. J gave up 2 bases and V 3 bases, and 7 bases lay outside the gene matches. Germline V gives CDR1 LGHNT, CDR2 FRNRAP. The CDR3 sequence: CASGFSSSGRAYNEQFF. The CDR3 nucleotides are TGTGCTAGTGGTTTCTCCTCGAGCGGGAGGGCCTACAATGAGCAGTTCTTC.

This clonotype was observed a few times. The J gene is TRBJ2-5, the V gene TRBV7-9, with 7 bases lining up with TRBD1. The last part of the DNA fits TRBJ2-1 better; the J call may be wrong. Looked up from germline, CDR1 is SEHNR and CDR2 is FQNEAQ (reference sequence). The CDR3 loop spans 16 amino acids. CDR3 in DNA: TGTGCCAGCAGCACCTCAACCGGGACAGAAAACAATGAGCAGTTCTTC. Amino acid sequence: CASSTSTGTENNEQFF.

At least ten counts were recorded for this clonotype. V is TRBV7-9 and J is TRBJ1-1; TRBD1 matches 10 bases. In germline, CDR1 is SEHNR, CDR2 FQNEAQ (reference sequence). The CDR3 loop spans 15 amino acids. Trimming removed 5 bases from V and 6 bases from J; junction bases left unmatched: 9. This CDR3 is CASSGDRGGVPEAFF. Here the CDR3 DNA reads TGTGCCAGCAGCGGGGACAGGGGCGGCGTCCCTGAAGCTTTCTTT.

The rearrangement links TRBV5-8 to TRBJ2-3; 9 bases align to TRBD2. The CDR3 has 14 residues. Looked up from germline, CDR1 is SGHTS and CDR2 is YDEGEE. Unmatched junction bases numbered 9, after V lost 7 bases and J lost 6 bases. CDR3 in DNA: TGTGCCAGCCAAGTTACAACTAGCGGGGATACGCAGTATTTT. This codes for CASQVTTSGDTQYF.

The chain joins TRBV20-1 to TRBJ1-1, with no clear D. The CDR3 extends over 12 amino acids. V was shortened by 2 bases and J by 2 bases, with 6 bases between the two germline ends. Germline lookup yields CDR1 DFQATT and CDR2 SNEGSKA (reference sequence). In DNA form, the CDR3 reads TGCAGTGCTAGACAGGCCAACACTGAAGCTTTCTTT. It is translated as CSARQANTEAFF.

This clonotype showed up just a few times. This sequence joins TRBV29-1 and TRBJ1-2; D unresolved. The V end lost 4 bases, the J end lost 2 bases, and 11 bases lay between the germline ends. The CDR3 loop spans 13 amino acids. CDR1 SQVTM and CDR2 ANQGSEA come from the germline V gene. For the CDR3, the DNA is TGCAGCGTTGCCTTTGACAAGAACTATGGCTACACCTTC. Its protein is CSVAFDKNYGYTF.

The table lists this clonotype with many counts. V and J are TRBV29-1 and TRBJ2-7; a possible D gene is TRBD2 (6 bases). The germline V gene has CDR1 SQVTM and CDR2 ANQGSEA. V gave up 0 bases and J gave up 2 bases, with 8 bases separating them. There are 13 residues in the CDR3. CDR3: CSVEDSSAYEQYF. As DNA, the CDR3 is TGCAGCGTTGAAGATTCTAGCGCCTACGAGCAGTACTTC.

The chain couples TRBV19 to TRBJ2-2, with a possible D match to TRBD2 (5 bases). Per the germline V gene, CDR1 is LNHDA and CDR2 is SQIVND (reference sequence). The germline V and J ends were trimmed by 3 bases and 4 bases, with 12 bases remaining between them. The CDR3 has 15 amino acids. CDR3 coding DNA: TGTGCCAGTAGTATTGCTAGCAGATCCACCGGGGAGCTGTTTTTT. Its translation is CASSIASRSTGELFF.

CDR3 residues: CASSLASGQSHNEQFF. For the CDR3, the DNA is TGTGCCAGCAGCTTGGCTTCAGGGCAATCCCACAATGAGCAGTTCTTC. The gene calls are TRBV5-6 and TRBJ2-1; possible D gene TRBD1, 5 bases. Germline CDR1 SGHDT, CDR2 YYEEEE. CDR3 length: 16 amino acids. Trimming cost V 0 bases and J 5 bases, with 15 bases left between them.

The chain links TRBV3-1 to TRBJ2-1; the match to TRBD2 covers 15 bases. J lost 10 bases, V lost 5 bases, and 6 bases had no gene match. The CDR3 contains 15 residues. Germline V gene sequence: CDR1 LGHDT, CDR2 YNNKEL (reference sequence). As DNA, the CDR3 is TGTGCCAGCAGCAACGGACTAGCGGGAGGGATAGAGCAGTTCTTC. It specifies CASSNGLAGGIEQFF.

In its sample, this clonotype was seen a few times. The CDR3 spells CASRRTSGRVQETQYF. In nucleotides, the CDR3 is TGTGCCAGCAGGCGGACTAGCGGGCGAGTCCAAGAGACCCAGTACTTC. This sequence joins TRBV6-5 and TRBJ2-5; 11 nucleotides agree with TRBD2. Germline CDR1 and CDR2: MNHEY and SVGAGI. Unmatched junction bases numbered 7, after V lost 6 bases and J lost 1 base. The CDR3 totals 16 residues.

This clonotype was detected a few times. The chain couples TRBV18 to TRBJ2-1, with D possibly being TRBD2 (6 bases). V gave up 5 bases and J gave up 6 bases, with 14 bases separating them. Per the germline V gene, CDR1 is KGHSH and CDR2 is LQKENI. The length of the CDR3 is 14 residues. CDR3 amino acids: CASSTGGTPNEQFF. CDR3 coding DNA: TGTGCCAGCTCAACCGGCGGGACTCCCAATGAGCAGTTCTTC.

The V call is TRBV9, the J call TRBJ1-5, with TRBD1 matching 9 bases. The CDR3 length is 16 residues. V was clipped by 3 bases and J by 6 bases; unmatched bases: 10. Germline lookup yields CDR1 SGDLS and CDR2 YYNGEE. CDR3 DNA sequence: TGTGCCAGCAGCGCCGGGGGGGGACAGGGTGTTCAGCCCCAGCATTTT. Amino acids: CASSAGGGQGVQPQHF. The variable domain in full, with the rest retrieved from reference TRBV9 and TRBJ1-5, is DSGVTQTPKHLITATGQRVTLRCSPRSGDLSVYWYQQSLDQGLQFLIQYYNGEERAKGNILERFSAQQFPDLHSELNLSSLELGDSALYFCASSAGGGQGVQPQHFGDGTRLSIL.

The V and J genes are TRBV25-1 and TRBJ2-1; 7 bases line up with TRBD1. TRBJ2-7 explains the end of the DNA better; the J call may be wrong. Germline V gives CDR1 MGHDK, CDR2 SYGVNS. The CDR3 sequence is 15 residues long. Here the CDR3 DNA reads TGTGCCAGCAGTGTGGACAGGCCCAAATCCTACGAGCAGTACTTC. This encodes CASSVDRPKSYEQYF.